Here is one T cell receptor beta chain with its context. Which antigen it targets is not known. Base qualities are not recorded, but no much larger clone differs from it by a single base. This sample was included in a study of Siglec-9 on CD8 T cells in melanoma (dated by TCRdb to the late 2010s). Regarding the research as a whole: The study examined the expression of Siglec-9 on CD8+ T cells and how Siglec-9 regulates T cells within the melanoma tumor microenvironment. The investigation overall reported the following: According to the reported findings, Siglec-9 marked and regulated a subset of effector memory CD8+ T cells that seemed to build up inside melanoma tumors.

Deletion took 7 bases off V and 0 bases off J, with a span of 10 bases between the germline ends. Counted from cysteine to phenylalanine, this CDR3 has 14 amino acids. Only CDR3 DNA is held: 42 bases, read in frame from base 1. For CDR1 and CDR2, the germline V gene lists MNHNS and SASEGT. Libraries were constructed by the immunoSEQ multiplex PCR assay. The table was pulled from immuneACCESS by TCRdb, which kept in-frame rearrangements only. Such tables lose some clones; where checked, under half of the loss comes from unresolved V genes, and the rest has no known cause. In all, the sample holds over 30,000 clones, and about four fifths of those were seen once. Less than 2% of the sample is in the top ten clones.

This sequence originates from a human donor in good health. Source material: Siglec-9- CD8+ T cells sorted from blood. The intended sense of this specimen's cell subset or site label: CD8 T cells lacking Siglec-9. The V gene is TRBV6-1 and the J gene is TRBJ1-5, with no D gene named confidently. Read as DNA, the sequence is TGTGCCAGCACCGGGCATCATAGCAATCAGCCCCAGCATTTT. Its protein product is CASTGHHSNQPQHF.